One and the same sample provided the 19 T cell receptor beta chains below, sequenced in a study of vaccination and CD4 T cells after COVID-19 (dated 2022 in TCRdb). The receptor library was made with PCR. Sequenced on an Illumina iSeq 100. DNA from cultured CD4+ T cells was subjected to TCR sequencing with the Oncomine TCR Beta short-read assay at the Johns Hopkins FTIC core. In-frame beta chains were kept once TCRdb had trimmed the public reads at Q25 with fastp and called clones with MiXCR. Identical CDR3 proteins give one entry, which carries the most common genes and DNA. For this sample there are more than 15,000 distinct CDR3 sequences; more than 20% appear just once. Jointly, the top ten make up around 9.9% of the sample. Their antigens remain unidentified. Sample treatment or condition, as interpreted from the label and publication: roughly 11-day PBMC culture with coronavirus spike peptide pools or control peptides (ViraFEST assay).

Sequencing was carried out using cultured CD4+ T cells from blood. All receptors derive from a human donor with COVID-19.

CDR3 region: CSAYPLRGRRNEKLFF. In nucleotides, the CDR3 is TGCAGTGCTTACCCACTGCGGGGGAGGAGGAATGAAAAACTGTTTTTT. The genes are TRBV20-1 and TRBJ1-4, with a tentative D call TRBD1 (5 bases). Per germline, CDR1 DFQATT and CDR2 SNEGSKA (reference sequence). The CDR3 loop spans 16 amino acids. V was cut by 5 bases and J by 5 bases, with 21 bases left in between.

The rearrangement links TRBV14 to TRBJ1-1, with D tentatively TRBD1 (5 bases). CDR1 is SGHDN, CDR2 FVKESK, per germline. Trimming stripped 4 bases from V and 3 bases from J, with 18 bases between. The CDR3 consists of 16 residues. The CDR3 is CASSRRAPSGDTEAFF. For the CDR3, the DNA is TGTGCCAGCAGCCGCAGGGCTCCGTCCGGGGACACTGAAGCTTTCTTT.

This clonotype was detected a few times. The gene calls are TRBV2 and TRBJ1-2, with 11 nucleotides matching TRBD1. Germline CDR1 and CDR2: SNHLY and FYNNEI. V gave up 5 bases and J gave up 4 bases; unmatched junction bases: 6. The CDR3 is made up of 15 amino acids. CDR3 nucleotide sequence: TGTGCCAGCAGTTCCGGGACAGGGGGGGGCTATGGCTACACCTTC. The encoded protein is CASSSGTGGGYGYTF.

This clonotype was seen only a few times. The V and J genes are TRBV29-1 and TRBJ2-1, with D perhaps matching TRBD1 or TRBD2 (7 bases each). The V end lost 7 bases, the J end lost 9 bases, and 16 bases lay between the germline ends. Germline CDR1 is SQVTM and CDR2 is ANQGSEA. The CDR3 totals 12 residues. The CDR3, as DNA: TGCAGCGCCAGGGGGGGGGCTTTTGAGCAGTTCTTC. The encoded protein is CSARGGAFEQFF.

The chain couples TRBV6-1 to TRBJ2-5, with D uncertain. Trimming took 6 bases from V and 2 from J, leaving 7 bases between them. The CDR3 is 12 amino acids. Germline assignment: CDR1 MNHNS and CDR2 SASEGT. CDR3 nucleotide sequence: TGTGCCAGCAGGACGGTACAAGAGACCCAGTACTTC. Encoded protein: CASRTVQETQYF.

This chain links TRBV7-2 with TRBJ2-5; TRBD1 is a possible D gene (5 bases). The CDR3 is 15 amino acids. The V and J ends lost 4 bases and 5 bases respectively, with 17 bases between them. The V gene's germline CDR1 is SGHTA and CDR2 FQGNSA. The CDR3 loop is CASSSPQGWVETQYF. In DNA form, the CDR3 reads TGTGCCAGCAGCTCCCCGCAGGGTTGGGTCGAGACCCAGTACTTC.

There are a few counts of this clonotype. The chain joins TRBV27 to TRBJ1-1; perhaps TRBD1 as D (6 bases). V was trimmed by 8 bases and J by 4 bases, leaving 23 bases between them. The V gene's germline CDR1 is MNHEY and CDR2 SMNVEV (reference sequence). This CDR3 comprises 16 residues. CDR3 amino acids: CASRGGRSFVSTEAFF. The CDR3 DNA reads as TGTGCCAGCCGAGGGGGGCGTTCTTTCGTAAGCACTGAAGCTTTCTTT.

The chain is built from TRBV12-3 or TRBV12-4 and TRBJ2-7; 7 bases align to TRBD2. This CDR3 is built from 13 residues. Trimming took 8 bases from V and 6 from J; bases not matched to a gene: 10. CDR3 bases: TGTGCCAGCGGCCTCAAAGGGACTACCGAGCAGTACTTC. Translated, it gives CASGLKGTTEQYF.

This clonotype is medium-sized (0.01 to 0.1%) by share. J is TRBJ1-5 and V is TRBV6-5; D unresolved. The CDR3 is 17 residues long. Germline V gene sequence: CDR1 MNHEY, CDR2 SVGAGI. The ends were cut back, 3 bases at V and 3 bases at J, with 18 bases in the middle. In nucleotides, the CDR3 is TGTGCCAGCAGTTATATCGATTCGGGGTGGGTCAATCAGCCCCAGCATTTT. The encoded protein is CASSYIDSGWVNQPQHF.

The chain combines TRBV24-1 with TRBJ2-1; a possible D gene is TRBD2 (7 bases). CDR3 size: 18 residues. The V gene's germline CDR1 is KGHDR and CDR2 SFDVKD. Between the trimmed V and J ends, which lost 5 bases and 3 bases, there was a span of 22 bases. The CDR3 DNA is TGTGCCACCAGTGTTCCTTCAATAGGGGGGGGGTTCTACAATGAGCAGTTCTTC. This gives the protein CATSVPSIGGGFYNEQFF.

The rearrangement uses TRBV5-4 and TRBJ2-5; the D call may be TRBD1 or TRBD2 (5 bases each). Germline V gives CDR1 SGHNT, CDR2 YYREEE (reference sequence). V lost 4 bases and J 2 bases, leaving 9 bases between the germline ends. CDR3 length: 13 residues. The CDR3 loop reads CASSGGRQETQYF. The DNA for the CDR3 is TGTGCCAGCAGCGGGGGACGGCAAGAGACCCAGTACTTC.

This rearrangement joins TRBV12-3 or TRBV12-4 to TRBJ2-1, with no clear D. The CDR3 consists of 13 residues. V was shortened by 3 bases and J by 8 bases, with 11 bases between the two germline ends. The CDR3 DNA sequence: TGTGCCAGCAGTTTCCTAGTCGTCCATGAGCAGTTCTTC. Protein: CASSFLVVHEQFF.

This clonotype was observed a handful of times. CDR3 nucleotide sequence: TGTGCCAGCGGGGAGGCTTTGAACACTGAAGCTTTCTTT. It translates to CASGEALNTEAFF. V and J are TRBV19 and TRBJ1-1; D gene ambiguous. The length of the CDR3 is 13 residues. Germline V gene data show CDR1 as LNHDA and CDR2 as SQIVND (reference sequence). Trimming removed 9 bases from V and 0 bases from J, with 11 bases in between.

This clonotype was counted a few times. The CDR3 loop reads CASSFGAAETQYF. CDR3 in DNA: TGTGCCAGCAGTTTCGGGGCAGCAGAGACCCAGTACTTC. The J gene is TRBJ2-5, the V gene TRBV27; D possibly matches TRBD1 or TRBD2 (5 bases each). The CDR3 spans 13 residues. Trimming shortened V by 3 bases and J by 4 bases, and 9 bases separated the two germline ends. CDR1 MNHEY and CDR2 SMNVEV come from the germline V gene (reference sequence).

This chain's CDR3 is CASSLYLYEQYF. The DNA for the CDR3 is TGTGCCAGCAGTTTATATTTGTACGAGCAGTACTTC. The chain joins TRBV28 to TRBJ2-7, with unresolved D. V lost 1 base, J lost 4 bases, and 5 bases lay in between. Germline V gene data show CDR1 as MDHEN and CDR2 as SYDVKM. This CDR3 has 12 amino acids.

This clonotype is medium-sized. V usage is TRBV20-1 and J usage is TRBJ2-2; 8 nucleotides agree with TRBD1. With 0 bases clipped from V and 3 bases from J, the junction kept 6 bases outside the gene matches. The CDR3 extends over 16 amino acids. Germline CDR1 reads DFQATT; CDR2 reads SNEGSKA (reference sequence). CDR3 amino acids: CSARDRTGWDTGELFF. CDR3 sequence (DNA): TGCAGTGCTAGAGATCGGACAGGGTGGGACACCGGGGAGCTGTTTTTT.

This rearrangement joins TRBV12-3 or TRBV12-4 to TRBJ1-4; D perhaps matches TRBD1 (6 bases). The CDR3 runs 12 residues. With 8 bases removed from V and 8 bases from J, the gap between germline ends came to 12 bases. The CDR3 nucleotides are TGTGCCAGCGGCCGGACAGACGAAAAACTGTTTTTT. Translating it yields CASGRTDEKLFF.

This clonotype turned up a few times. This chain links TRBV19 with TRBJ1-3; tentatively, D is TRBD1 (6 bases). Trimming pared 10 bases from V and 2 bases from J, leaving 15 bases between. The CDR3 sequence is 14 residues long. CDR1 and CDR2 from the germline V gene are LNHDA and SQIVND (reference sequence). CDR3 sequence (DNA): TGTGCCACCAGGAGGGGGGGGCCTGGAAACACCATATATTTT. Its translation is CATRRGGPGNTIYF.

The V call is TRBV19, the J call TRBJ2-4; 7 bases map to TRBD2. Trimming took 7 bases from V and 3 from J; bases not matched to a gene: 6. The V gene's germline CDR1 is LNHDA and CDR2 SQIVND (reference sequence). This CDR3 is 14 amino acids long. CDR3 sequence reads: CASTLGGGKNIQYF. The DNA of the CDR3 is TGTGCCAGTACCCTGGGGGGGGGCAAAAACATTCAGTACTTC. Filled out from reference TRBV19 and TRBJ2-4, the complete variable domain reads DGGITQSPKYLFRKEGQNVTLSCEQNLNHDAMYWYRQDPGQGLRLIYYSQIVNDFQKGDIAEGYSVSREKKESFPLTVTSAQKNPTAFYLCASTLGGGKNIQYFGAGTRLSVL.